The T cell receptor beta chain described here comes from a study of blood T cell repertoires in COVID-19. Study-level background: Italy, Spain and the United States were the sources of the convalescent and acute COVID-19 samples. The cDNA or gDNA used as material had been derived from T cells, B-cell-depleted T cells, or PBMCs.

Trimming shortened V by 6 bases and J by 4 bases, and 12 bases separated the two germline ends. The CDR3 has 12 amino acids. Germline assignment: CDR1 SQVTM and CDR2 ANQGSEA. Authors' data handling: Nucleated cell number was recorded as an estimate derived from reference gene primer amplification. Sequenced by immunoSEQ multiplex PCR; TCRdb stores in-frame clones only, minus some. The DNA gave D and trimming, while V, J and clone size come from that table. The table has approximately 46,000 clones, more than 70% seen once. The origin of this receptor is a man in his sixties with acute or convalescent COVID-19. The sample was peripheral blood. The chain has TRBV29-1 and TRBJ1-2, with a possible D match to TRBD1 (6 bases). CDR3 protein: CSVLQGRYGYTF. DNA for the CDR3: TGCAGCGTCTTACAGGGACGCTATGGCTACACCTTC.